The clone carrying this TCR beta chain has at least ten counts. Its antigen is currently unknown. These data originate in a study of T-cell reconstitution after alpha-beta-depleted transplantation in children. Study-wide results and limits: The study traced high day-60 TCRbeta diversity in some patients to surviving recipient T cells and thymic progenitors. When one year had passed after transplant, most T-cell counts and diversity came from newly produced T cells. The origin of alpha-beta T cells about two months after transplant was reportedly several hundred expanded graft clones.

Unique molecular identifiers were built into the TCRbeta library. TCRdb reanalysed the PCR reads using MiXCR and keeps one entry per CDR3 protein. Of 450,000 to 550,000 distinct CDR3 sequences listed, roughly 11% are singletons. From germline, CDR1 is LGHDT and CDR2 YNNKEL (reference sequence). The V and J ends lost 5 bases and 4 bases respectively, with 21 bases between them. The CDR3 is 17 residues long. J is TRBJ2-1 and V is TRBV3-1, with D perhaps TRBD2 (6 bases). This sequence originates from a female patient aged 2 to 10 who had a stem cell transplant for aplastic anemia, so the T cells may come from the graft donor. The material was PBMCs, mostly from graft donor cells, obtained 180 days after TCRalphabeta/CD19-depleted stem cell transplant. CDR3 protein: CASSARLVSSPYNEQFF. In nucleotides, the CDR3 is TGTGCCAGCAGCGCTCGACTAGTCTCAAGCCCTTACAATGAGCAGTTCTTC.